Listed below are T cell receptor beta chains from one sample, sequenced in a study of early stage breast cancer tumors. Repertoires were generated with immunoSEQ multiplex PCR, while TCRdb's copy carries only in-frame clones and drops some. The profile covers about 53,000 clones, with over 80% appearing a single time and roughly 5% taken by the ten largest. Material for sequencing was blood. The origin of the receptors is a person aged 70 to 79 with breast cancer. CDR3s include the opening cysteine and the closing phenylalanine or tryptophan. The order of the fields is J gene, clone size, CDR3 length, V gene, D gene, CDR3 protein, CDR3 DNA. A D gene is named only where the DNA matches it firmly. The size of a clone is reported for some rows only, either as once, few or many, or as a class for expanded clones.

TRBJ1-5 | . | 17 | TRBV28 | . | CASSFAGLTYSNQPQHF | TGTGCCAGCAGTTTCGCAGGTTTAACTTATAGCAATCAGCCCCAGCATTTT
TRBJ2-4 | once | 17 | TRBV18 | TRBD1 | CASSPLGTGNAKNIQYF | TGTGCCAGCTCACCTCTAGGGACAGGGAATGCCAAAAACATTCAGTACTTC
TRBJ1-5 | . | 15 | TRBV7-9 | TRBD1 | CASSSGTGGNQPQHF | TGTGCCAGCAGCTCCGGGACAGGGGGCAATCAGCCCCAGCATTTT
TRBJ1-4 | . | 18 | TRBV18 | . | CASSLTRGDPATNEKLFF | TGTGCCAGCTCCCTAACACGCGGGGATCCCGCAACTAATGAAAAACTGTTTTTT
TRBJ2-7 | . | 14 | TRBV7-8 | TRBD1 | CASSLTGEAYEQYF | TGTGCCAGCAGCCTGACAGGGGAAGCCTACGAGCAGTACTTC
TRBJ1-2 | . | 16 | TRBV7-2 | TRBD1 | CASSTRTGDQVYGYTF | TGTGCCAGCAGCACCCGGACAGGGGATCAGGTTTATGGCTACACCTTC
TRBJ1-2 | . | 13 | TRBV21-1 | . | CASSTQGFYGYTF | TGTGCCAGCAGCACTCAGGGGTTCTATGGCTACACCTTC
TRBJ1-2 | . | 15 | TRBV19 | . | CASSILAVTNYGYTF | TGTGCCAGTAGTATATTGGCAGTTACTAACTATGGCTACACCTTC
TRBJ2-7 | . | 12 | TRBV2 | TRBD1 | CASSEGQIAQYF | TGTGCCAGCAGTGAGGGACAGATTGCCCAGTACTTC
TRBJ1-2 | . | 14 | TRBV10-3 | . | CAISESGSHDGYTF | TGTGCCATCAGTGAGTCGGGGAGTCACGATGGCTACACCTTC
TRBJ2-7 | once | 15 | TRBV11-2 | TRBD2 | CASSFGLAATYEQYF | TGTGCCAGCAGCTTCGGACTAGCGGCTACCTACGAGCAGTACTTC
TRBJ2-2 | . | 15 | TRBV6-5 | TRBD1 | CASRKGTDHTGELFF | TGTGCCAGCAGAAAAGGGACAGATCACACCGGGGAGCTGTTTTTT
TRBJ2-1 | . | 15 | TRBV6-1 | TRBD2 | CASRATSGSYNEQFF | TGTGCCAGCAGGGCCACTAGCGGGAGTTACAATGAGCAGTTCTTC
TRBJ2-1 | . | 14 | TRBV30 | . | CAWSHGGGIHEQFF | TGTGCCTGGAGCCACGGTGGGGGGATTCATGAGCAGTTCTTC
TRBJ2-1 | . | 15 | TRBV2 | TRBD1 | CASSLDGQGVNEQFF | TGTGCCAGCAGCTTAGATGGACAGGGGGTAAATGAGCAGTTCTTC
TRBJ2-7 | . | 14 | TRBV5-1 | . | CASSPDGVGYEQYF | TGCGCCAGCAGCCCTGACGGGGTCGGATACGAGCAGTACTTC
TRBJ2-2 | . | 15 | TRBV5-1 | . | CASSPRQANTGELFF | TGCGCCAGCAGCCCCCGGCAGGCGAACACCGGGGAGCTGTTTTTT
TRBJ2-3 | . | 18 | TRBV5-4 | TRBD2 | CASSLPEGLRGDTDTQYF | TGTGCCAGCAGCTTGCCCGAGGGGTTGCGGGGGGACACAGATACGCAGTATTTT
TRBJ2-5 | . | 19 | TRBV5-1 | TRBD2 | CASTPGGQGTSGGEETQYF | TGCGCCAGCACACCTGGGGGGCAGGGGACTAGCGGGGGAGAAGAGACCCAGTACTTC
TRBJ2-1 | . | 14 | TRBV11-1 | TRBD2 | CASRLTSEYNEQFF | TGTGCCAGCAGGTTGACTAGCGAGTACAATGAGCAGTTCTTC
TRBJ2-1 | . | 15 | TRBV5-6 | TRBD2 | CASSGGREVGNEQFF | TGTGCCAGCAGCGGGGGGCGGGAGGTCGGTAATGAGCAGTTCTTC
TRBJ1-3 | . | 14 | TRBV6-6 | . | CASSYIPSGNTIYF | TGTGCCAGCAGTTATATCCCCTCTGGAAACACCATATATTTT
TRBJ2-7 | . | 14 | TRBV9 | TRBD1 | CASSSRDRGYEQYF | TGTGCCAGCAGCAGCCGGGACAGAGGCTACGAGCAGTACTTC
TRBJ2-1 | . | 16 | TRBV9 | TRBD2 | CASSSQGLAGNNEQFF | TGTGCCAGCAGCTCCCAGGGACTAGCGGGGAACAATGAGCAGTTCTTC
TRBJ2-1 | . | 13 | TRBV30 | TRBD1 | CALLAGTGNEQFF | TGTGCCTTGTTAGCCGGGACAGGGAATGAGCAGTTCTTC
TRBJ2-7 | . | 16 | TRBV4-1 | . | CASSQEIPGQPFEQYF | TGCGCCAGCAGCCAAGAAATCCCGGGACAACCTTTCGAGCAGTACTTC
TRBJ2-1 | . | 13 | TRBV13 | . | CASSLEGGNEQFF | TGTGCCAGCAGCTTAGAAGGGGGCAATGAGCAGTTCTTC
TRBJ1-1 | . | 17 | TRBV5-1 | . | CASSTGLNPLENTEAFF | TGCGCCAGCAGCACGGGACTAAATCCCCTCGAGAACACTGAAGCTTTCTTT
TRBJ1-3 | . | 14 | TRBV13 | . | CASRADSDGNTIYF | TGTGCCAGCAGGGCGGACAGCGACGGAAACACCATATATTTT
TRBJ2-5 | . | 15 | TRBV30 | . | CAWSRGDSRQETQYF | TGTGCCTGGAGTCGCGGGGACAGCAGACAAGAGACCCAGTACTTC
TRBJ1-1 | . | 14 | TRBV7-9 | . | CASSLGSLNTEAFF | TGTGCCAGCAGTTTGGGGAGTCTGAACACTGAAGCTTTCTTT
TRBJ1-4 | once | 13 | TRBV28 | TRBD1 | CASEDRVNEKLFF | TGTGCCAGCGAGGACAGGGTGAATGAAAAACTGTTTTTT
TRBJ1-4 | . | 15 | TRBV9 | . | CASSGGGVRNEKLFF | TGTGCCAGCAGCGGTGGGGGGGTCCGGAATGAAAAACTGTTTTTT
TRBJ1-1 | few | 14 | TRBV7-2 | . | CASSLGKWGPEAFF | TGTGCCAGCAGCTTAGGGAAGTGGGGGCCTGAAGCTTTCTTT
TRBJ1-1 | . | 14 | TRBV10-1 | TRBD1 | CASHSGTGDTEAFF | TGCGCCAGCCATTCCGGGACAGGGGACACTGAAGCTTTCTTT
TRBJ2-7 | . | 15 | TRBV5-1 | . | CASSLVPRALHEQYF | TGCGCCAGCAGCTTGGTTCCTAGAGCCCTTCACGAGCAGTACTTC
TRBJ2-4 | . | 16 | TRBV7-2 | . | CASSLNAQRGGNIQYF | TGTGCCAGCAGCTTAAATGCCCAGAGGGGGGGAAACATTCAGTACTTC
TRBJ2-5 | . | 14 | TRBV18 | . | CASSPLELKETQYF | TGTGCCAGCTCACCACTGGAACTAAAAGAGACCCAGTACTTC
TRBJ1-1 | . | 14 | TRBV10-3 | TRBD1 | CAISPGQANTEAFF | TGTGCCATCAGTCCTGGACAGGCGAACACTGAAGCTTTCTTT
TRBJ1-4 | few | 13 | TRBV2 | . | CASSTQSNEKLFF | TGTGCCAGCAGCACACAGTCTAATGAAAAACTGTTTTTT
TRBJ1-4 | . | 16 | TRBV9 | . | CASSVDPAGPNEKLFF | TGTGCCAGCAGCGTAGATCCCGCAGGTCCTAATGAAAAACTGTTTTTT
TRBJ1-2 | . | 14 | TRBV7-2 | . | CASTQKVIRGGYTF | TGTGCCAGCACCCAAAAGGTGATAAGGGGTGGCTACACCTTC
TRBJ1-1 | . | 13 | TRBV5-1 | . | CASSLGSRTEAFF | TGCGCCAGCAGCTTGGGGTCCAGGACTGAAGCTTTCTTT
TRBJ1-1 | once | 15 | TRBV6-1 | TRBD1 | CASRDGQGLDTEAFF | TGTGCCAGCAGGGATGGACAGGGGTTGGACACTGAAGCTTTCTTT
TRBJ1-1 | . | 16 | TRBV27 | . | CASSLSAGASNTEAFF | TGTGCCAGCAGTTTATCAGCAGGGGCCTCGAACACTGAAGCTTTCTTT
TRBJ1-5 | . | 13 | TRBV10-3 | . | CAISFTENQPQHF | TGTGCCATCAGCTTTACAGAGAATCAGCCCCAGCATTTT
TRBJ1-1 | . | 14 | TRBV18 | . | CASSPQGDGTEAFF | TGTGCCAGCTCACCACAGGGGGACGGCACTGAAGCTTTCTTT
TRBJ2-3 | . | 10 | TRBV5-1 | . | CARATDTQYF | TGCGCCAGGGCCACAGATACGCAGTATTTT
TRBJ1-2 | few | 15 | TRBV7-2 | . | CASSLEFRGAGGYTF | TGTGCCAGCAGCTTAGAATTTAGGGGAGCGGGCGGCTACACCTTC
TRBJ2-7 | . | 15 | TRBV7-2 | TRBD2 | CASTPSGGSAYEQYF | TGTGCCAGCACGCCTAGCGGGGGAAGCGCCTACGAGCAGTACTTC
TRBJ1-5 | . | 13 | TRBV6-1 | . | CASSTTLNQPQHF | TGTGCCAGCAGTACCACTCTTAATCAGCCCCAGCATTTT
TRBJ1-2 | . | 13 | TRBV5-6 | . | CASSLRGTYGYTF | TGTGCCAGCAGCTTGAGGGGGACCTATGGCTACACCTTC
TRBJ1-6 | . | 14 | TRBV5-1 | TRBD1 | CASSSTGVYSPLHF | TGCGCCAGCAGCTCCACAGGGGTTTATTCACCCCTCCACTTT
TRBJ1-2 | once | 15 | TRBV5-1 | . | CASSLAGRQTYGYTF | TGCGCCAGCAGCTTGGCTGGCCGACAGACCTATGGCTACACCTTC
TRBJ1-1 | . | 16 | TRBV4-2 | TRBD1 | CASSPPTGQGDTEAFF | TGTGCCAGCAGCCCTCCCACGGGACAGGGGGACACTGAAGCTTTCTTT
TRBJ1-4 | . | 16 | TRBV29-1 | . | CSVLGGGFGRDEKLFF | TGCAGCGTCCTCGGGGGGGGGTTTGGGCGAGATGAAAAACTGTTTTTT